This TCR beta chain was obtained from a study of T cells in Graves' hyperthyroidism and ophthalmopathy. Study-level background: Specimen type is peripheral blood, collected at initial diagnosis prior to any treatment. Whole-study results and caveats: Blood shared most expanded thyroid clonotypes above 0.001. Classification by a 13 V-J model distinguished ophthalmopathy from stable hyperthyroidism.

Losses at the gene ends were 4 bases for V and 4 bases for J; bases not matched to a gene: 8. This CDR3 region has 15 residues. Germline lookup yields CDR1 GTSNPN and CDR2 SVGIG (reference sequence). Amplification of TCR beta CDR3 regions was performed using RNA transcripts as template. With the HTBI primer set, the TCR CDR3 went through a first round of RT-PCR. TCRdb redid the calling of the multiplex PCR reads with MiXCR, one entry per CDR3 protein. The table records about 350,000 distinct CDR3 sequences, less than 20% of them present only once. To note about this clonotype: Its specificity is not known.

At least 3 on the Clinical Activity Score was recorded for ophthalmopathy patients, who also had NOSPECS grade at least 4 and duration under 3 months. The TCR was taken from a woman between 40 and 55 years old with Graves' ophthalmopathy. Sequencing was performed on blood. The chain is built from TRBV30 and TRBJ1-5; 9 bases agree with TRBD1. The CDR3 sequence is CAWKTGTGPNQPQHF. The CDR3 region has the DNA TGTGCCTGGAAGACCGGGACAGGGCCAAATCAGCCCCAGCATTTT. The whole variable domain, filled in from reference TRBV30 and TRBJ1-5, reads SQTIHQWPATLVQPVGSPLSLECTVEGTSNPNLYWYRQAAGRGLQLLFYSVGIGQISSEVPQNLSASRPQDRQFILSSKKLLLSDSGFYLCAWKTGTGPNQPQHFGDGTRLSIL.